This TCR beta chain is drawn from a study of blood T cell repertoires in COVID-19. The junction had 4 bases not matched to a gene; V was cut back by 1 base and J by 2 bases. Germline V gene lookup returns CDR1 KGHSH and CDR2 LQKENI. This CDR3 spans 17 amino acids. Clones were sequenced by immunoSEQ multiplex PCR, and TCRdb holds only the in-frame ones, with some missing. The sample has 80,000 to 95,000 clones; around 86% are singletons. Specimen: peripheral blood. The genes are TRBV18 and TRBJ2-3; 12 positions agree with TRBD2. This clonotype originated in an older man with acute or convalescent COVID-19. DNA of the CDR3: TGTGCCAGCTCACCACTTTCTAGCGGGAGGGCCACAGATACGCAGTATTTT. It yields the protein CASSPLSSGRATDTQYF.